This T cell receptor (beta chain) was found in a study of blood T cell repertoires in COVID-19. Turning to the study itself: Whether acute or convalescent, the COVID-19 samples came from the United States, Italy and Spain.

Germline CDR1 MGHRA, CDR2 YSYEKL. CDR3 size: 15 residues. Trimming stripped 4 bases from V and 3 bases from J, with 15 bases between. This clone has just one count. The table came from immunoSEQ multiplex PCR; TCRdb's copy has only in-frame clones and leaves some out. Seen here are around 97,000 clones, about 87% observed once, and the top ten hold about an eighth. The chain employs TRBV4-1 and TRBJ2-5; TRBD1 might be the D (6 bases). The origin of this receptor is a human donor in a cohort sampled during active or convalescent COVID-19. The sequenced sample was peripheral blood. The CDR3 sequence: CASSPFGTKKETQYF. The DNA of the CDR3 is TGCGCCAGCAGCCCGTTCGGGACAAAAAAAGAGACCCAGTACTTC.